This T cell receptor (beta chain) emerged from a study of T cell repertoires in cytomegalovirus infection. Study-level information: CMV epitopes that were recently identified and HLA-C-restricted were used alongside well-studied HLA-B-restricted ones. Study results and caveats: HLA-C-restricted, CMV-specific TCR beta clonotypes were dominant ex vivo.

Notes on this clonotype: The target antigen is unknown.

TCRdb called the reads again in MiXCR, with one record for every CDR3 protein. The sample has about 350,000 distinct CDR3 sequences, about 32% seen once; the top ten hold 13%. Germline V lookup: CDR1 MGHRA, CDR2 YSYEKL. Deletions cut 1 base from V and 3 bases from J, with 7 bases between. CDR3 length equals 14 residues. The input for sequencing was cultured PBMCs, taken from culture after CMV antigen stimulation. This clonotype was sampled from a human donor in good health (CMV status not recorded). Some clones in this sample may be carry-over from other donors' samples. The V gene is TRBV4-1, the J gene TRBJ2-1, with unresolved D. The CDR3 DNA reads TGCGCCAGCAGCCAAGTACAGATCTACAATGAGCAGTTCTTC. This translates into CASSQVQIYNEQFF.